These 32 T cell receptor beta chains were sequenced from one sample in a study of T-cell memory formation after mild COVID-19. MiXCR, run by TCRdb on the 5' RACE reads, gives a single entry per CDR3 protein. The data hold 250,000 or so distinct CDR3 sequences, with more than 15% observed a single time. The sequencing input was PBMCs or a T cell subset sorted from them (not recorded which). All receptors derive from a man between 18 and 35 years old who had mild COVID-19 (a few samples of this study predate the infection). Cell type and time point are not known.

This clonotype was detected only a few times. V usage is TRBV14 and J usage is TRBJ2-7, with 7 positions matching TRBD1. The germline gives CDR1 SGHDN, CDR2 FVKESK. Unmatched junction bases numbered 2, after V lost 4 bases and J lost 8 bases. The CDR3 has 11 residues. The chain's CDR3 is CASSPGGKQYF. CDR3 in DNA: TGTGCCAGCAGCCCAGGGGGAAAGCAGTACTTC.

This chain uses TRBV27 with TRBJ1-6; the D is unclear. Germline lookup yields CDR1 MNHEY and CDR2 SMNVEV (reference sequence). The germline V and J ends were trimmed by 8 bases and 9 bases, with 8 bases remaining between them. This CDR3 comprises 11 residues. The CDR3 here is CASGSGSPLHF. The CDR3 nucleotides read TGTGCCAGCGGGTCCGGTTCACCCCTCCACTTT.

The CDR3 reads CASSAGAPGGTEAFF. The CDR3 DNA follows: TGCGCCAGCAGCGCTGGGGCCCCCGGCGGGACTGAAGCTTTCTTT. This chain connects TRBV5-1 to TRBJ1-1; D may be TRBD1 (5 bases). The germline V gene has CDR1 SGHRS and CDR2 YFSETQ. Trimming removed 4 bases at V and 5 bases at J, with 18 bases between. The CDR3 has 15 amino acids.

The chain has TRBV4-1 and TRBJ2-5; either TRBD1 or TRBD2 may fit D (5 bases each). The germline CDR1 and CDR2 sequences are MGHRA and YSYEKL. The V end lost 4 bases, the J end lost 5 bases, and 20 bases lay between the germline ends. The CDR3 is made up of 16 amino acids. The CDR3 bases are TGCGCCAGCAGCCCGCGTCGGGACCGCGGGTCGGAGACCCAGTACTTC. Protein sequence: CASSPRRDRGSETQYF.

Ten or more counts support this clonotype. CDR3 DNA: TGTGCCAGCAGCTCAATCCCCCTAGGTTGGGGACTAGCTTACAATGAGCAGTTCTTC. It codes for CASSSIPLGWGLAYNEQFF. This chain uses TRBV7-3 with TRBJ2-1; 9 bases are a match to TRBD2. Trimming at V came to 4 bases and at J to 4 bases, leaving 17 bases not matched to a gene. Looked up from germline, CDR1 is SGHTA and CDR2 is FQGTGA. CDR3 length: 19 amino acids.

The chain uses TRBV12-3 or TRBV12-4 and TRBJ2-1; 7 nucleotides line up with TRBD1. This CDR3 is 14 amino acids long. V shed 6 bases and J 9 bases; nucleotides not matched to a gene: 11. The CDR3 nucleotides are TGTGCCAGCAGAGCAGACAGGGCGTTCGGTGAGCAGTTCTTC. It is translated as CASRADRAFGEQFF.

The genes are TRBV20-1 and TRBJ2-5; 7 nucleotides line up with TRBD2. The germline gives CDR1 DFQATT, CDR2 SNEGSKA (reference sequence). Germline trimming cut 3 bases from V and 4 bases from J; bases unmatched to any gene: 5. The CDR3 loop spans 13 amino acids. CDR3 loop: CSASGGSSETQYF. CDR3 DNA sequence: TGCAGTGCTAGCGGGGGGTCTTCAGAGACCCAGTACTTC.

The chain recombines TRBV6-1 with TRBJ1-1; D ambiguous. V lost 6 bases to trimming and J lost 1 base, with 12 bases between them. CDR1 is MNHNS and CDR2 is SASEGT in the germline V gene. The CDR3 has 14 amino acids. As DNA, the CDR3 is TGTGCCAGCAGCCTCCTCGCGCGGAACACTGAAGCTTTCTTT. This gives the protein CASSLLARNTEAFF.

Many counts were recorded for this clonotype. The rearrangement uses TRBV4-2 and TRBJ2-3; D possibly matches TRBD1 or TRBD2 (6 bases each). Germline V gene lookup returns CDR1 LGHNA and CDR2 YNFKEQ. The CDR3 covers 16 residues. V was trimmed by 4 bases and J by 4 bases, leaving 18 bases between them. This CDR3 is CASSLKEGGRPDTQYF. Written as DNA, the CDR3 is TGTGCCAGCAGCCTGAAGGAGGGGGGCCGCCCAGATACGCAGTATTTT.

This clonotype was detected only a few times. V and J are TRBV24-1 and TRBJ2-1, with no clear D. The CDR3 consists of 13 residues. From germline, CDR1 is KGHDR and CDR2 SFDVKD. The V and J ends lost 6 bases and 14 bases respectively, with 19 bases between them. The CDR3 is CATSLDLVTEKFF. The CDR3 DNA reads as TGTGCCACCAGTCTCGATCTAGTGACCGAAAAGTTCTTC.

The rearrangement links TRBV7-9 to TRBJ1-5; D gene unclear. Trimming left V 5 bases short and J 0 bases short, with 14 bases between. The CDR3 spans 16 residues. CDR1 and CDR2 from the germline V gene are SEHNR and FQNEAQ (reference sequence). Written as DNA, the CDR3 is TGTGCCAGCAGCCCCCCCCCTGACGGTAGCAATCAGCCCCAGCATTTT. It is translated as CASSPPPDGSNQPQHF.

The count of this clonotype is one. The chain employs TRBV20-1 and TRBJ2-7, with 11 nucleotides matching TRBD2. V lost 4 bases, J lost 4 bases, and 3 bases stayed unmatched. The germline CDR1 and CDR2 sequences are DFQATT and SNEGSKA (reference sequence). This CDR3 spans 13 amino acids. The CDR3 sequence: CSAKTSGVYEQYF. DNA for the CDR3: TGCAGTGCTAAGACTAGCGGGGTTTACGAGCAGTACTTC.

The CDR3 loop reads CASSLRLAGSNTGELFF. The CDR3 DNA reads TGTGCCAGCTCACTAAGGCTAGCGGGATCGAACACCGGGGAGCTGTTTTTT. This chain joins TRBV18 and TRBJ2-2; 9 positions agree with TRBD2. CDR1 is KGHSH and CDR2 is LQKENI in the germline V gene. The CDR3 loop spans 17 amino acids. V trimming: 4 bases; J trimming: 0 bases; junction bases outside the gene matches: 6.

This clonotype was seen many times. The rearrangement uses TRBV7-2 and TRBJ2-2; D is unclear. The CDR3 loop spans 13 amino acids. The germline gives CDR1 SGHTA, CDR2 FQGNSA. V was shortened by 3 bases and J by 2 bases, with 4 bases between the two germline ends. CDR3 DNA sequence: TGTGCCAGCAGCTTTGGAAACACCGGGGAGCTGTTTTTT. It codes for CASSFGNTGELFF.

This chain links TRBV7-9 with TRBJ1-4, with 10 bases fitting TRBD1. After removal of 3 bases from V and 8 bases from J, the junction contained 3 bases not matched to a gene. CDR1 and CDR2 from the germline V gene are SEHNR and FQNEAQ (reference sequence). The CDR3 has 14 amino acids. The CDR3 region is CASSFETGGEKLFF. CDR3 DNA: TGTGCCAGCAGCTTCGAGACAGGGGGCGAAAAACTGTTTTTT.

This chain connects TRBV4-2 to TRBJ2-7, with D possibly matching TRBD1 (6 bases). The CDR3 has 14 residues. Trimming cost V 5 bases and J 3 bases, with 14 bases left between them. The germline gives CDR1 LGHNA, CDR2 YNFKEQ. The CDR3 spells CASSVTGRGYEQYF. The CDR3 coding sequence is TGTGCCAGCAGCGTCACAGGGCGCGGCTACGAGCAGTACTTC.

This clonotype was detected many times. The chain combines TRBV12-3 or TRBV12-4 with TRBJ2-3; D uncertain. With 1 base removed from V and 7 bases from J, the gap between germline ends came to 9 bases. The CDR3 consists of 13 residues. The CDR3: CASSLDSQNTQYF. The CDR3 nucleotides are TGTGCCAGCAGTTTAGACAGCCAGAATACGCAGTATTTT.

The rearrangement links TRBV6-5 to TRBJ2-3; D is undetermined. V was trimmed by 5 bases and J by 5 bases, leaving 23 bases between them. CDR3 length: 17 amino acids. The germline V gene has CDR1 MNHEY and CDR2 SVGAGI. CDR3 sequence: CASSHSTWAGTLDTQYF. In DNA form, the CDR3 reads TGTGCCAGCAGTCATTCTACGTGGGCAGGTACTTTAGATACGCAGTATTTT.

The genes are TRBV7-2 and TRBJ2-5; no clear D gene. Trimming took 5 bases from V and 0 from J, leaving 7 bases between them. This CDR3 is built from 13 residues. The germline V gene has CDR1 SGHTA and CDR2 FQGNSA. In DNA, the CDR3 is TGTGCCAGCAGCATCCGGGACCAAGAGACCCAGTACTTC. As protein: CASSIRDQETQYF.

The gene calls are TRBV10-3 and TRBJ1-4, with D tentatively TRBD1 (5 bases). V was clipped by 2 bases and J by 8 bases, with 9 bases between them. The germline CDR1 and CDR2 sequences are ENHRY and SYGVKD. The CDR3 is 13 residues long. The CDR3, as DNA: TGTGCCATCAGTGAGACAGGAAAGGAAAAACTGTTTTTT. Its protein product is CAISETGKEKLFF.

This clonotype was counted a few times. This chain uses TRBV18 with TRBJ2-3; D is undetermined. Germline CDR1 KGHSH, CDR2 LQKENI. The V gene lost 2 bases and the J gene lost 4 bases, with 4 bases spanning the gap. This CDR3 contains 12 residues. The DNA of the CDR3 is TGTGCCAGCTCACCAGAGGCAGATACGCAGTATTTT. Encoded protein: CASSPEADTQYF.

The rearrangement links TRBV5-1 to TRBJ2-1; TRBD1 matches at 7 bases. Germline trimming cut 2 bases from V and 0 bases from J; bases unmatched to any gene: 2. The V gene's germline CDR1 is SGHRS and CDR2 YFSETQ. This CDR3 has 15 amino acids. The CDR3 spells CASSFYRGSYNEQFF. As DNA, the CDR3 is TGCGCCAGCAGCTTTTACAGGGGCTCCTACAATGAGCAGTTCTTC. Full variable domain (remainder filled in from reference TRBV5-1 and TRBJ2-1): KAGVTQTPRYLIKTRGQQVTLSCSPISGHRSVSWYQQTPGQGLQFLFEYFSETQRNKGNFPGRFSGRQFSNSRSEMNVSTLELGDSALYLCASSFYRGSYNEQFFGPGTRLTVL.

This clonotype was seen repeatedly, ten times or more. V is TRBV5-6 and J is TRBJ1-2; D gene uncertain. The V gene lost 0 bases and the J gene lost 1 base, with 4 bases spanning the gap. This CDR3 has 13 residues. Germline CDR1 is SGHDT and CDR2 is YYEEEE. In DNA, the CDR3 is TGTGCCAGCAGCTTGGTGCTTAACTATGGCTACACCTTC. Translation: CASSLVLNYGYTF.

The chain carries TRBV4-2 and TRBJ2-7, with TRBD1 matching 7 bases. This CDR3 is 15 amino acids long. The V gene's germline CDR1 is LGHNA and CDR2 YNFKEQ. Germline trimming cut 4 bases from V and 1 base from J; bases unmatched to any gene: 7. The CDR3 DNA follows: TGTGCCAGCAGCCTAATGACAGGGCCTTCCTACGAGCAGTACTTC. It codes for CASSLMTGPSYEQYF.

This clonotype was seen a few times. J is TRBJ1-5 and V is TRBV4-3, with 7 bases lining up with TRBD1. The CDR3 extends over 15 amino acids. J lost 5 bases, V lost 0 bases, and 4 bases had no gene match. The V gene's germline CDR1 is LGHNA and CDR2 YSLEER. The chain's CDR3 is CASSQDGTADQPQHF. The CDR3 nucleotides read TGCGCCAGCAGCCAAGACGGGACAGCGGATCAGCCCCAGCATTTT.

This sequence joins TRBV4-1 and TRBJ2-7, with TRBD1 matching 9 bases. CDR1 MGHRA and CDR2 YSYEKL come from the germline V gene. This CDR3 is 16 amino acids long. V shed 5 bases and J 6 bases; nucleotides not matched to a gene: 14. The CDR3 sequence is CASSNKKGQGGLEQYV. CDR3 bases: TGCGCCAGCAGCAATAAAAAGGGACAGGGAGGTCTCGAGCAGTACGTC.

This clonotype was counted at least ten times. J is TRBJ2-1 and V is TRBV29-1; a possible D gene is TRBD1 (6 bases). Germline values: CDR1 SQVTM, CDR2 ANQGSEA. V lost 7 bases, J lost 8 bases, and 12 bases lay in between. The CDR3 covers 11 residues. The CDR3 region has the DNA TGCAGCGGGACAGTTATCCATGAGCAGTTCTTC. Protein product: CSGTVIHEQFF.

The chain uses TRBV4-3 and TRBJ2-2, with 10 bases that match TRBD1. This CDR3 is built from 16 residues. The junction had 6 bases not matched to a gene; V was cut back by 3 bases and J by 5 bases. Per germline, CDR1 LGHNA and CDR2 YSLEER. CDR3 residues: CASSQTTGGGTGELFF. For the CDR3, the DNA is TGCGCCAGCAGCCAGACGACAGGGGGCGGGACCGGGGAGCTGTTTTTT.

In this sample, this clonotype turned up a few times. The chain uses TRBV6-6 and TRBJ1-2; TRBD1 might be the D (5 bases). Germline V lookup: CDR1 MNHNY, CDR2 SVGAGI (reference sequence). V was pared by 2 bases and J by 2 bases, with 9 bases between. This CDR3 spans 14 amino acids. The chain's CDR3 is CASSYRGLNYGYTF. DNA of the CDR3: TGTGCCAGCAGTTACAGGGGATTAAACTATGGCTACACCTTC.

The sample holds a few counts of this clonotype. CDR3 loop: CASSFGQGYNTGELFF. CDR3 nucleotides: TGTGCCAGCAGCTTCGGACAGGGGTACAACACCGGGGAGCTGTTTTTT. The chain links TRBV5-4 to TRBJ2-2; 9 bases align to TRBD1. CDR1 is SGHNT and CDR2 is YYREEE in the germline V gene (reference sequence). The CDR3 has 16 amino acids. J was trimmed by 2 bases and V by 2 bases; bases with no gene match: 4.

The rearrangement uses TRBV12-5 and TRBJ1-1; D might be TRBD1 (6 bases). The germline V and J ends were trimmed by 3 bases and 1 base, with 6 bases remaining between them. Germline V gene sequence: CDR1 LGHNT, CDR2 FRNRAP. The CDR3 covers 13 residues. The CDR3 coding sequence is TGTGCTAGTGGTTTAGGGGGGAACACTGAAGCTTTCTTT. It encodes CASGLGGNTEAFF.

This clonotype was picked up a small number of times. CDR3 DNA sequence: TGTGCCAGCAGCCTTTCGTCCGTCACTGAAGCTTTCTTT. Its protein is CASSLSSVTEAFF. J is TRBJ1-1 and V is TRBV6-5; unclear D gene. Germline CDR1 is MNHEY and CDR2 is SVGAGI. The CDR3 totals 13 residues. Trimming took 6 bases from V and 4 from J, leaving 12 bases between them.